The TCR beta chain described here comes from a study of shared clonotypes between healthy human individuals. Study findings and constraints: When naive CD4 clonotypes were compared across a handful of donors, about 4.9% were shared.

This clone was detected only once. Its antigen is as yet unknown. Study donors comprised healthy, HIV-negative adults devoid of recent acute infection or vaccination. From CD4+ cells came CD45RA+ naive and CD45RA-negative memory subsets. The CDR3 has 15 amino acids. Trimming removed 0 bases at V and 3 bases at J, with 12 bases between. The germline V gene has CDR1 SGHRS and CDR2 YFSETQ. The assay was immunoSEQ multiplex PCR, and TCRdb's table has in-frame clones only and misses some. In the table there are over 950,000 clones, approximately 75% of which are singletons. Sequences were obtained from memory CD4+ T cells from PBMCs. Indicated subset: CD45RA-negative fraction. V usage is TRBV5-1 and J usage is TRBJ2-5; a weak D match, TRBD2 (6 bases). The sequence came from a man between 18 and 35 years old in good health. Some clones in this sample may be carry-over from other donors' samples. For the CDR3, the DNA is TGCGCCAGCAGCTTGGCCGGGCGGAGGGAAGAGACCCAGTACTTC. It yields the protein CASSLAGRREETQYF.